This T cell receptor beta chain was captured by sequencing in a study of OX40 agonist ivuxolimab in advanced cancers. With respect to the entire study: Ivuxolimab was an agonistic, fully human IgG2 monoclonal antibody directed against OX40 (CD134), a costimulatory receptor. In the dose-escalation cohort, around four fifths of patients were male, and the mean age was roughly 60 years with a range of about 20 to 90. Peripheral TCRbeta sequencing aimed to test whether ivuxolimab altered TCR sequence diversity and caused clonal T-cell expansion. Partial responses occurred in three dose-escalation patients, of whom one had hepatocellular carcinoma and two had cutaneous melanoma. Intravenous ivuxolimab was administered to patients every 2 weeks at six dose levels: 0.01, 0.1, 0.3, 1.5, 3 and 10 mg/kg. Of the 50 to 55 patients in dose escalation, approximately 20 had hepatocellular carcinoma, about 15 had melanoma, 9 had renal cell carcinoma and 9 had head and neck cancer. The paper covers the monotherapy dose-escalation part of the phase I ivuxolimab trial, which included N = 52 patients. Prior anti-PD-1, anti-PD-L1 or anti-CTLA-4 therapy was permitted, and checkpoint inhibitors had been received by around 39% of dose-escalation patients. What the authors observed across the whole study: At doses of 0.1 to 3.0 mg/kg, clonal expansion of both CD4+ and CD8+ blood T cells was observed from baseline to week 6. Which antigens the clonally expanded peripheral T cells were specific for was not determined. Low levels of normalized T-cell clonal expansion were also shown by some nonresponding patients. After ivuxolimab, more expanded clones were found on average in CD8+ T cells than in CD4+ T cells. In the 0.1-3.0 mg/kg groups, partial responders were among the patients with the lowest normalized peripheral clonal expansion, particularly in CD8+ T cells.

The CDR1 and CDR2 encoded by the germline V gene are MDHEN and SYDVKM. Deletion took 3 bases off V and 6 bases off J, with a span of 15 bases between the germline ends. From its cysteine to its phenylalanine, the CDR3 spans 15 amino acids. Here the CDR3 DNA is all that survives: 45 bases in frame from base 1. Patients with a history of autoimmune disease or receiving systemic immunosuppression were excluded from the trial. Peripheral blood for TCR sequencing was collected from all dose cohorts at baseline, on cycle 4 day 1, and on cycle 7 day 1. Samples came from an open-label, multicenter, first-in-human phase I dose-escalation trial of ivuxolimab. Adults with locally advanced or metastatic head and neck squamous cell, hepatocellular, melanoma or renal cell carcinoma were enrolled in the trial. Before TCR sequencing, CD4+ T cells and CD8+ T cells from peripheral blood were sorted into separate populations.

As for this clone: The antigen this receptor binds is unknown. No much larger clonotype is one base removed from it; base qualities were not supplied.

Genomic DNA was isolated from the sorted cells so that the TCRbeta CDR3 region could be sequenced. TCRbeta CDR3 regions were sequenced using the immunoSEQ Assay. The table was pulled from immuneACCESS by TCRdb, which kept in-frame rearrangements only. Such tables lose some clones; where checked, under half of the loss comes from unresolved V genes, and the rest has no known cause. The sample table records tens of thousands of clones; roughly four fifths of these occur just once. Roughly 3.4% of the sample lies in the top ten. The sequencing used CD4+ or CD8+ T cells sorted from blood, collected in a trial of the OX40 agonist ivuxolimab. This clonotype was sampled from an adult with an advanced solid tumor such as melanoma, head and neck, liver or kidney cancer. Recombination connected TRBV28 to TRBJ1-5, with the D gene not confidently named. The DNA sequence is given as TGTGCCAGCAGTTTTCGGGCCCTAAGGTTTCAGCCCCAGCATTTT. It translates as CASSFRALRFQPQHF.